Detailed here is one TCR beta chain. Original processing notes: Researchers report that nucleated cell counts were estimated from reference gene primer amplification. The data were produced by immunoSEQ multiplex PCR, yet TCRdb's version contains in-frame clones alone and is incomplete. V, J and clone size are those of that table, while D and trimming were read from the DNA. The sample includes about 130,000 clones, more than 80% of them seen just once. Germline V gene data show CDR1 as MNHEY and CDR2 as SVGAGI. V trimming: 6 bases; J trimming: 7 bases; junction bases outside the gene matches: 11. The CDR3 covers 14 residues. The data were obtained in a study of blood T cell repertoires in COVID-19. Across the whole study: COVID-19 samples from acute and convalescent phases originated in the United States, Italy and Spain. PBMCs, B-cell-depleted T cells, or T cells provided the cDNA or gDNA that made up the material.

The clonotype comes from a human donor in a cohort sampled during active COVID-19. V and J are TRBV6-5 and TRBJ1-2, with TRBD1 matching over 7 bases. The material sequenced was peripheral blood. CDR3 nucleotides: TGTGCCAGCAGAGGCCAGGGGGAGTCTAGTGGCTACACCTTC. It is translated as CASRGQGESSGYTF.